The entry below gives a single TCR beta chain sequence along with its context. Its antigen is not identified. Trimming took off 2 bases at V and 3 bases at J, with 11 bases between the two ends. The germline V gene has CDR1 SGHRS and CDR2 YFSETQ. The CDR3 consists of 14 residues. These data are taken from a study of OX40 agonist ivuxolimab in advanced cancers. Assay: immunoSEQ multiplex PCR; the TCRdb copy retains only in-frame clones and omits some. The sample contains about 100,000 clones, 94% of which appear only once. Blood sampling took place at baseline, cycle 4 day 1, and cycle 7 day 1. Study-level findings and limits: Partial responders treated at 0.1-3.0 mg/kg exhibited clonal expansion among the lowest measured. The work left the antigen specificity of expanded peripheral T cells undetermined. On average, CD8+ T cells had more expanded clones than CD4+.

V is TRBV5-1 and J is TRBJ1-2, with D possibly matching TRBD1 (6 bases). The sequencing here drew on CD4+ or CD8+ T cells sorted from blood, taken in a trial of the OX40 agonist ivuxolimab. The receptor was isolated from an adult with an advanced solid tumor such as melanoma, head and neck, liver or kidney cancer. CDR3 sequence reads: CASSFTGTDYGYTF. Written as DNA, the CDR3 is TGCGCCAGCAGCTTTACAGGGACGGACTATGGCTACACCTTC.